Listed here is a single T cell receptor beta chain. Its cognate antigen is unknown. TCRdb reanalysed the RT-PCR reads using MiXCR and keeps one entry per CDR3 protein. The table includes 170,000 or so distinct CDR3 sequences, around 10% detected once. The source of the sample is a study of response to subunit inactivated influenza vaccine. General observations from the study: Authors suggested each seasonal flu vaccination may recruit only limited numbers of new T cells.

Trimming at V came to 0 bases and at J to 5 bases, leaving 3 bases not matched to a gene. The CDR3 consists of 14 residues. Germline V gene data show CDR1 as ENHRY and CDR2 as SYGVKD. The source of this sequence is a man between 50 and 70 years old who received an inactivated influenza vaccine. V and J are TRBV10-3 and TRBJ2-5, with 7 bases lining up with TRBD1. The sample consisted of CD8+ T cells sorted from PBMCs, taken less than 30 months after vaccination. The CDR3 loop is CAISESGGWETQYF. Here the CDR3 DNA reads TGTGCCATCAGTGAGTCAGGGGGCTGGGAGACCCAGTACTTC.